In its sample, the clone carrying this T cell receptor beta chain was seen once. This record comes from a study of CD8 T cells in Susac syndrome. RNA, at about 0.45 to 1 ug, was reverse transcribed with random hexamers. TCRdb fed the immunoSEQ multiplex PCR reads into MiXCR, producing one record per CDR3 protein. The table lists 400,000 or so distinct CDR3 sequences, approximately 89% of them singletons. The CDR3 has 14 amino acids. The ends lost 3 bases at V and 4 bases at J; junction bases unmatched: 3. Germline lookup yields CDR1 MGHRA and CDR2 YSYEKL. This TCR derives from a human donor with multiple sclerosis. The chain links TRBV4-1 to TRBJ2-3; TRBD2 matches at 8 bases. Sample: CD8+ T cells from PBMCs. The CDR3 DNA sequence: TGCGCCAGCAGCCAGAGCGGGAGCGCAGATACGCAGTATTTT. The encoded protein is CASSQSGSADTQYF.